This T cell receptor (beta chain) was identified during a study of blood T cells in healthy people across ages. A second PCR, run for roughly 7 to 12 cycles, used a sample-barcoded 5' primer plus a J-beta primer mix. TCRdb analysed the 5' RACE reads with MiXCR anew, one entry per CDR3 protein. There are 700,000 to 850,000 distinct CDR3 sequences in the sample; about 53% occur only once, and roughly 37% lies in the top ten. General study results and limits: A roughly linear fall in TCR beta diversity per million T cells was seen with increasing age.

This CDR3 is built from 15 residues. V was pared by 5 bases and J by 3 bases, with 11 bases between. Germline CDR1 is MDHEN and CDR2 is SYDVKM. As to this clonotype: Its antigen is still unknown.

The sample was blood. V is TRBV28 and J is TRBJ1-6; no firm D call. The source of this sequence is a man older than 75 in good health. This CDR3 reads CASSPSSNYNSPLHF. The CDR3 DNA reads TGTGCCAGCAGTCCGTCCAGCAACTATAATTCACCCCTCCACTTT.